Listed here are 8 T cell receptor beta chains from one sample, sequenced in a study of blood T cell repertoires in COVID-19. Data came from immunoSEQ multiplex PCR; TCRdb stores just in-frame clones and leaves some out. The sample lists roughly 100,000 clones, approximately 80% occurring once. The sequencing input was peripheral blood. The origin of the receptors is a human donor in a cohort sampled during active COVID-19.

The CDR3 coding sequence is TGTGCCAGCAGCCCCGGACAGGGCGGCGGGGAGCTGTTTTTT. Its translation: CASSPGQGGGELFF. This sequence joins TRBV7-6 and TRBJ2-2, with 8 bases that match TRBD1. CDR3 size: 14 residues. Trimming at V came to 5 bases and at J to 7 bases, leaving 6 bases not matched to a gene. Germline CDR1 is SGHVS and CDR2 is FNYEAQ. Complete variable domain (other parts from reference TRBV7-6 and TRBJ2-2): GAGVSQSPRYKVTKRGQDVALRCDPISGHVSLYWYRQALGQGPEFLTYFNYEAQQDKSGLPNDRFSAERPEGSISTLTIQRTEQRDSAMYRCASSPGQGGGELFFGEGSRLTVL.

The CDR3 sequence is CASSTKSGGNTGELFF. In DNA form, the CDR3 reads TGTGCCAGCAGCACCAAGTCAGGGGGCAACACCGGGGAGCTGTTTTTT. The rearrangement uses TRBV13 and TRBJ2-2; 8 nucleotides agree with TRBD1. Trimming cost V 5 bases and J 2 bases; bases outside gene matches: 7. The CDR3 length is 16 residues. Germline lookup yields CDR1 PRHDT and CDR2 FYEKMQ (reference sequence).

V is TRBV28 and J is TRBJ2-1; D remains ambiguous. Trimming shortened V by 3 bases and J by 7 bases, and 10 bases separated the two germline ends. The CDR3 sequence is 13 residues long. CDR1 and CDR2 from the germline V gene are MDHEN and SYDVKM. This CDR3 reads CASSLGSRNEQFF. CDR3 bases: TGTGCCAGCAGTTTGGGCAGTAGGAATGAGCAGTTCTTC.

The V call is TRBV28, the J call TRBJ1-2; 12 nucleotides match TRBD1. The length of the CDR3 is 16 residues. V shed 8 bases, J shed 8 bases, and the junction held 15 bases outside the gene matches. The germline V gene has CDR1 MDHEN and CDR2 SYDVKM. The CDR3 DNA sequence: TGTGCCAGCGTGGATACCGGGACAGGGGGCGCTTACGGCTACACCTTC. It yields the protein CASVDTGTGGAYGYTF.

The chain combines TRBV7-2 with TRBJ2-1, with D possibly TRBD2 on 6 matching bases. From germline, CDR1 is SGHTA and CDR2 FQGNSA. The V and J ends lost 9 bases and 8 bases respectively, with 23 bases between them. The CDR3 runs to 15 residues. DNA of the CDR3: TGTGCCAGTAAGAACCGGGACCCCCCGGGGGATGAGCAGTTCTTC. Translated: CASKNRDPPGDEQFF.

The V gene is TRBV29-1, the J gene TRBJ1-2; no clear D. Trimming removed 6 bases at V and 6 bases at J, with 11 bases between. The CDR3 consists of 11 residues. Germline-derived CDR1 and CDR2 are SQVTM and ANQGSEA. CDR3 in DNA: TGCAGCGTCAACATCAGGAATGGCTACACCTTC. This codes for CSVNIRNGYTF. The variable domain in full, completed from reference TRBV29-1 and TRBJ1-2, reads SAVISQKPSRDICQRGTSLTIQCQVDSQVTMMFWYRQQPGQSLTLIATANQGSEATYESGFVIDKFPISRPNLTFSTLTVSNMSPEDSSIYLCSVNIRNGYTFGSGTRLTVV.

CDR3 DNA sequence: TGTGCCAGCAGTTATCCCGGGAGCCATGGCTACACCTTC. Translated, it gives CASSYPGSHGYTF. The chain recombines TRBV2 with TRBJ1-2; D is uncertain. The CDR3 loop spans 13 amino acids. Germline CDR1 is SNHLY and CDR2 is FYNNEI. V shed 5 bases and J shed 6 bases, with 13 bases lying between them. Full variable domain (outside the CDR3, taken from reference TRBV2 and TRBJ1-2): EPEVTQTPSHQVTQMGQEVILRCVPISNHLYFYWYRQILGQKVEFLVSFYNNEISEKSEIFDDQFSVERPDGSNFTLKIRSTKLEDSAMYFCASSYPGSHGYTFGSGTRLTVV.

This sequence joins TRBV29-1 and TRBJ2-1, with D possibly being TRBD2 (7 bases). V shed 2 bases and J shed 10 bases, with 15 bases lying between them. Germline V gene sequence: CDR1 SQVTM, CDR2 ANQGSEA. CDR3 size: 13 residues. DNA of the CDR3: TGCAGCGTTGAATGGGGGGGCGTGATGGAGCAGTTCTTC. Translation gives CSVEWGGVMEQFF.